Included here is one TCR beta chain sequence, with context. Its target is unknown. This entry belongs to a study of graft-versus-host responses after intestinal transplantation. About the study: Isolated intestinal, liver-intestinal, or multivisceral transplants were what recipients had. The whole recipient group had anti-thymocyte globulin induction followed by tacrolimus and steroids for two to three years.

Some clones are missing from TCRdb's copy, which holds only in-frame ones; the method was immunoSEQ multiplex PCR. The sample has tens of thousands of clones; about 93% are singletons. Germline V lookup: CDR1 SGHKS, CDR2 YYEKEE (reference sequence). Trimming took off 1 base at V and 5 bases at J, with 17 bases between the two ends. The CDR3 totals 16 residues. Whole-study results and caveats: Clonal ratios of graft-versus-host to host-versus-graft in allografts were high for patients exhibiting graft-donor T cell macrochimerism. Peak circulating GvH clone levels tracked with early post-transplant HvG declines.

Sequenced here: PBMCs, sampled approximately 740 days after a first intestinal transplant, on the day of a second. V gene TRBV5-5 combines with J gene TRBJ2-3; a possible D gene is TRBD2 (6 bases). The clonotype was recovered from a human patient who received an intestinal transplant, so some T cells may come from the graft donor. The CDR3 nucleotides read TGTGCCAGCAGCTTGTCGGAGTCTAGCGAACTAGATACGCAGTATTTT. Amino acid sequence: CASSLSESSELDTQYF.